Listed below are T cell receptor beta chains from one sample, sequenced in a study of OX40 agonist ivuxolimab in advanced cancers. The data were produced by immunoSEQ multiplex PCR, yet TCRdb's version contains in-frame clones alone and is incomplete. Here the sample spans about 17,000 clones, less than 75% being singletons. The specimen was CD4+ or CD8+ T cells sorted from blood, collected in a trial of the OX40 agonist ivuxolimab. The receptors were sampled from an adult with an advanced solid tumor such as melanoma, head and neck, liver or kidney cancer. Both conserved end residues are part of each CDR3. D genes are given only for firm matches. Rows may omit the clone size; those that give it use once, few, many or a size class.

D,V,size,J,CDR3,DNA
-,TRBV6-4,-,TRBJ2-3,CASSEYPGQEPDTQYF,TGTGCCAGCAGTGAATACCCGGGGCAGGAGCCTGATACGCAGTATTTT
-,TRBV9,-,TRBJ2-1,CASSLAVTGEQFF,TGTGCCAGCAGTTTAGCGGTGACCGGTGAGCAGTTCTTC
-,TRBV11-3,-,TRBJ1-2,CASSPRSGAPMDGYTF,TGTGCCAGCAGCCCTAGGTCAGGGGCTCCAATGGATGGCTACACCTTC
-,TRBV29-1,-,TRBJ2-7,CSVERALGEQYF,TGCAGCGTTGAAAGGGCCCTCGGCGAGCAGTACTTC
TRBD2,TRBV7-2,-,TRBJ2-1,CASSPTSGTTYNEQFF,TGTGCCAGCAGCCCAACTAGCGGGACAACCTACAATGAGCAGTTCTTC
-,TRBV6-1,-,TRBJ2-1,CASLDKYNEQFF,TGTGCCAGTCTTGACAAGTACAATGAGCAGTTCTTC
-,TRBV11-2,-,TRBJ2-1,CASSWGLNEQFF,TGTGCCAGCAGCTGGGGCTTGAATGAGCAGTTCTTC
-,TRBV9,-,TRBJ2-1,CASSVEVYNEQFF,TGTGCCAGCAGCGTAGAGGTATACAATGAGCAGTTCTTC
TRBD1,TRBV27,medium-sized,TRBJ1-2,CASSDLLQGRGNYGYTF,TGTGCCAGCAGCGATCTACTACAGGGGAGGGGAAACTATGGCTACACCTTC
-,TRBV5-6,-,TRBJ1-2,CASSPGPMDYGYTF,TGTGCCAGCAGCCCTGGACCGATGGACTATGGCTACACCTTC
-,TRBV4-1,-,TRBJ1-1,CASSQVGGNTEAFF,TGCGCCAGCAGCCAAGTGGGAGGGAACACTGAAGCTTTCTTT
TRBD1,TRBV11-3,-,TRBJ2-7,CASSLVWDRAHEQYF,TGTGCCAGCAGCTTAGTTTGGGACAGGGCCCACGAGCAGTACTTC
-,TRBV5-4,once,TRBJ2-1,CASSPWGPKSSYNEQFF,TGTGCCAGCAGCCCCTGGGGCCCGAAGAGCTCCTACAATGAGCAGTTCTTC
TRBD1,TRBV6-1,-,TRBJ2-2,CASSEGGTGFRTGELFF,TGTGCCAGCAGTGAAGGTGGGACAGGGTTTCGCACCGGGGAGCTGTTTTTT
TRBD2,TRBV19,-,TRBJ2-7,CASSVGLDGEQYF,TGTGCCAGTAGTGTGGGACTAGACGGTGAGCAGTACTTC
-,TRBV10-1,-,TRBJ2-3,CASSTTTATDTQYF,TGCGCCAGCAGTACAACTACAGCCACAGATACGCAGTATTTT
-,TRBV27,-,TRBJ1-4,CASSLIGENEKLFF,TGTGCCAGCAGTTTGATAGGAGAGAATGAAAAACTGTTTTTT
TRBD2,TRBV6-6,-,TRBJ2-3,CASRSGRVADTQYF,TGTGCCAGCAGGAGCGGGAGGGTCGCAGATACGCAGTATTTT
-,TRBV6-6,-,TRBJ1-2,CASSYSRSYGYTF,TGTGCCAGCAGTTACTCGCGTTCCTATGGCTACACCTTC
-,TRBV18,once,TRBJ2-2,CASSPEAGTGELFF,TGTGCCAGCTCACCAGAAGCAGGGACCGGGGAGCTGTTTTTT
-,TRBV20-1,-,TRBJ2-7,CSARDAGEQYF,TGCAGTGCTAGAGATGCGGGCGAGCAGTACTTC
TRBD1,TRBV14,-,TRBJ1-2,CASSQEGTGVGYGYTF,TGTGCCAGCAGCCAAGAAGGGACAGGGGTCGGCTATGGCTACACCTTC
-,TRBV19,-,TRBJ1-2,CASSLTVSYGYTF,TGTGCCAGTAGCTTGACAGTTAGTTATGGCTACACCTTC
-,TRBV7-6,-,TRBJ2-7,CASSQEVSYEQYF,TGTGCCAGTTCCCAGGAGGTTTCCTACGAGCAGTACTTC
-,TRBV2,few,TRBJ2-5,CASNRAARETQYF,TGTGCCAGCAATCGGGCGGCGCGAGAGACCCAGTACTTC
-,TRBV25-1,-,TRBJ2-7,CASSDSPGPDEQYF,TGTGCCAGCAGTGACTCCCCAGGCCCAGACGAGCAGTACTTC
-,TRBV5-6,-,TRBJ2-1,CASSLDPVNEQFF,TGTGCCAGCAGCTTGGATCCCGTAAATGAGCAGTTCTTC
-,TRBV11-2,-,TRBJ1-2,CASSLNVRGNYGYTF,TGTGCCAGCAGCTTAAACGTTCGGGGAAACTATGGCTACACCTTC
-,TRBV29-1,-,TRBJ2-1,CSVEGPGSDNEQFF,TGCAGCGTTGAAGGACCCGGGAGCGACAATGAGCAGTTCTTC
-,TRBV10-3,-,TRBJ2-1,CAISDPGQSYNEQFF,TGTGCCATCAGTGACCCCGGACAGAGCTACAATGAGCAGTTCTTC
-,TRBV7-7,medium-sized,TRBJ2-3,CASSFGSADTQYF,TGTGCCAGCAGCTTCGGGTCGGCAGATACGCAGTATTTT
-,TRBV27,-,TRBJ1-6,CASSRETSPPDSPLHF,TGTGCCAGCAGTCGGGAGACCAGCCCTCCGGATTCACCCCTCCACTTT
TRBD2,TRBV4-2,-,TRBJ2-7,CASSQTSGYEQYF,TGTGCCAGCAGCCAGACTAGCGGGTACGAGCAGTACTTC
-,TRBV11-2,-,TRBJ2-1,CASSFGGVLNEQFF,TGTGCCAGCAGCTTTGGGGGAGTCCTTAATGAGCAGTTCTTC
TRBD2,TRBV11-2,-,TRBJ2-3,CASSLGAGGYTDTQYF,TGTGCCAGCAGCTTAGGTGCGGGGGGATACACAGATACGCAGTATTTT